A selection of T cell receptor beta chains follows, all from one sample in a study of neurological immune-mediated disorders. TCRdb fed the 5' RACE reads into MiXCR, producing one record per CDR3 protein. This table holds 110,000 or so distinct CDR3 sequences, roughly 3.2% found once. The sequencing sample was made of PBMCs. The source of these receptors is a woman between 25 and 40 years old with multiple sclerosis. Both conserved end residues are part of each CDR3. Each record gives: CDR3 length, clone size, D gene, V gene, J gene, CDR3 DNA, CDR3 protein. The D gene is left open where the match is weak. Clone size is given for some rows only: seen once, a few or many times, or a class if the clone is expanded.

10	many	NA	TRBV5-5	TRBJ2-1	TGTGCCAGCAGCTTGGGGGAACAGTTCTTC	CASSLGEQFF
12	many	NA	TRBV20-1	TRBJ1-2	TGCAGTGCTAGAACCGCCAACTATGGCTACACCTTC	CSARTANYGYTF
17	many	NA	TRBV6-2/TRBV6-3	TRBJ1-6	TGTGCCAGCAGTTTTGACCAGAGACGGGAAGATAATTCACCCCTCCACTTT	CASSFDQRREDNSPLHF
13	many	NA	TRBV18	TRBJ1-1	TGTGCCAGCTCACGGGCGGCCGACACTGAAGCTTTCTTT	CASSRAADTEAFF
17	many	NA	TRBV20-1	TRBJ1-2	TGCAGTGCTCCCCACTCCCCGGGGGGGGCGCCGGGCTATGGCTACACCTTC	CSAPHSPGGAPGYGYTF
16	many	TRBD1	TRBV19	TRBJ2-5	TGTGCCAGTAGTCGTCCGGGACAGGGACTTCCAGAGACCCAGTACTTC	CASSRPGQGLPETQYF
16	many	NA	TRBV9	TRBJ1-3	TGTGCCAGCAGCGTAGCGCCAGGGATGACTGGAAACACCATATATTTT	CASSVAPGMTGNTIYF
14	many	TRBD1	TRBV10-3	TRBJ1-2	TGTGCCATCAGTGATTCAGGGGGCTTCTATGGCTACACCTTC	CAISDSGGFYGYTF
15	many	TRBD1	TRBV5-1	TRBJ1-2	TGCGCCAGCAGCACGGGACAGGGTATTAACTATGGCTACACCTTC	CASSTGQGINYGYTF
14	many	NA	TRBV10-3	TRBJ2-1	TGTGCCATCAGTTCCGGGACGGAGAGGGCCAAGCAGTTCTTC	CAISSGTERAKQFF
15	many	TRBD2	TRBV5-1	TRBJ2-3	TGCGCCAGCAGCTTAGCGGGAGGGGGAACAGATACGCAGTATTTT	CASSLAGGGTDTQYF
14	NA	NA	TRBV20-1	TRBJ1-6	TGCAGTGCTAGAGAAGGGTCTTCAGGACCACCCCTCCACTTT	CSAREGSSGPPLHF
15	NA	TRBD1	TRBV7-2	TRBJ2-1	TGTGCCAGCAGCTCCGCCGGGACAGCATACAATGAGCAGTTCTTC	CASSSAGTAYNEQFF
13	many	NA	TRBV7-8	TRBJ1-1	TGTGCCAGCAGAACCGACAGGATCACTGAAGCTTTCTTT	CASRTDRITEAFF
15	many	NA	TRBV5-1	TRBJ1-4	TGCGCCAGCAGCCAGGGTTGGGCAACTAATGAAAAACTGTTTTTT	CASSQGWATNEKLFF
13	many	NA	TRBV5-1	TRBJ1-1	TGCGCCAGCAGGCCCCCGGACAGTTATGAGGCTTTCTTT	CASRPPDSYEAFF
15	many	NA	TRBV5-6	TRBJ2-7	TGTGCCAGCAGCTTGCCAGAATCCACAGGGAACGAGCAGTACTTC	CASSLPESTGNEQYF
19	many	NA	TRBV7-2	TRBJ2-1	TGTGCCAGCAGCTTAGCGGCAAATCACCTAGAAGCTTACTACAATGAGCAGTTCTTC	CASSLAANHLEAYYNEQFF
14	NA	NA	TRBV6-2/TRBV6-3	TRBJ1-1	TGTGCCAGCAGCACGGGGGGTTTGGACACTGAAGCTTTCTTT	CASSTGGLDTEAFF
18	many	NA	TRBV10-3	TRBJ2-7	TGTGCCATCAGTGACTCTCTCGTACGGGACTTCTCCCCCTACGAGCAGTACTTC	CAISDSLVRDFSPYEQYF
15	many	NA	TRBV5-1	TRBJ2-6	TGCGCCAGCAGCCCCAGCCACTCTGGGGCCAACGTCCTGACTTTC	CASSPSHSGANVLTF
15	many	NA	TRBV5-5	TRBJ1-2	TGTGCCAGCAGCACTCGGGACGGCCGTGTTTATGGCTACACCTTC	CASSTRDGRVYGYTF
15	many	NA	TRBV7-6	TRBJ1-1	TGTGCCAGCAGCTTAGATCGTTGGGTGGCCACTGAAGCTTTCTTT	CASSLDRWVATEAFF
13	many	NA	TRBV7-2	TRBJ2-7	TGTGCCAGCAGCCAGGTTCGGGGTTACGAGCAGTACTTC	CASSQVRGYEQYF
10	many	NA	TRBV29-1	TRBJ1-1	TGCAGCGTGTCAAGAACTGAAGCTTTCTTT	CSVSRTEAFF
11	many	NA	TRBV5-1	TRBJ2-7	TGCGCCAGCAGACAGACCTACGAGCAGTACTTC	CASRQTYEQYF
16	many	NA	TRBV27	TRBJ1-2	TGTGCCAGCAGTCCGCAGATTCCGGAAGGTCTCTATGGCTACACCTTC	CASSPQIPEGLYGYTF
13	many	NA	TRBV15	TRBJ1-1	TGTGCCACCAGCTTCAGCCAGCCGAGAGAAGCTTTCTTT	CATSFSQPREAFF
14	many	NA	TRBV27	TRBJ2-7	TGTGCCAGCGGACAACCGGGACAACTGAACGAGCAGTACTTC	CASGQPGQLNEQYF
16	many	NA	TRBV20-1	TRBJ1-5	TGCAGTGCTAGAGATCTGCGGGGGCATAGCAATCAGCCCCAGCATTTT	CSARDLRGHSNQPQHF
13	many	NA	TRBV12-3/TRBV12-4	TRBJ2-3	TGTGCCAGCAGTTCGAGCCCGAGGGATACGCAGTATTTT	CASSSSPRDTQYF
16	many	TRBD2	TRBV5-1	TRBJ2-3	TGCGCCAGCAACCCCTGGACTAGCGGGACTGGAGATACGCAGTATTTT	CASNPWTSGTGDTQYF
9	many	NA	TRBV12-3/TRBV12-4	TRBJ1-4	TGCCTGGAGGGTGAAAAACTGTTTTTT	CLEGEKLFF
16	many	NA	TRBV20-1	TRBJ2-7	TGCAGTGCTAGAGATCTGGCAGACAAAAATTTCTACGAGCAGTACTTC	CSARDLADKNFYEQYF
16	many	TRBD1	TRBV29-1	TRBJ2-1	TGCAGCGTTGAAGGGTCGGGACAGGGTTTAGTCAACGAGCAGTTCTTC	CSVEGSGQGLVNEQFF
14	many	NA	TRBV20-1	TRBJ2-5	TGCAGTGCTCCTGGGGACCCGATGGGAGAGACCCAGTACTTC	CSAPGDPMGETQYF
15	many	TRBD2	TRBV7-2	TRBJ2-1	TGTGCCAGCAGCTTACAAGCGGGAGTGGGCAATGAGCAGTTCTTC	CASSLQAGVGNEQFF
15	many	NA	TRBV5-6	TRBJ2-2	TGTGCCAGCAGCCCATGGGGGGCCTACACCGGGGAGCTGTTTTTT	CASSPWGAYTGELFF
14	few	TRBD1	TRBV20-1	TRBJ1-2	TGCAGTGCTAGACCCCGGGACAGGGTGGGAGGCTACACCTTC	CSARPRDRVGGYTF
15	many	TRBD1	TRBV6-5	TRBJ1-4	TGTGCCAGCAGCCCCCAGGGGGGCGCGAATGAAAAACTGTTTTTT	CASSPQGGANEKLFF
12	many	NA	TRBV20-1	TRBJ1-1	TGCAGTGCTAAAACCAACAGGGTTGACGCTTTCTTT	CSAKTNRVDAFF
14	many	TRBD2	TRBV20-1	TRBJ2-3	TGCAGTGCTAGTCTGGGGGGGAGCACAGATACGCAGTATTTT	CSASLGGSTDTQYF
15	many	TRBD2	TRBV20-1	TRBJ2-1	TGCAGTGCTAGACCCCTAGCGGGAGGGAGTAATGAGCAGTTCTTC	CSARPLAGGSNEQFF
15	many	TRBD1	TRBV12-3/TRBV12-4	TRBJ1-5	TGTGCCAGCACCCTTGAGACAGGGGTGTTTCAGCCCCAGCATTTT	CASTLETGVFQPQHF
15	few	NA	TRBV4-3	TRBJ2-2	TGCGCCAGCAGCCAACCCGGAGATAACACCGGGGAGCTGTTTTTT	CASSQPGDNTGELFF
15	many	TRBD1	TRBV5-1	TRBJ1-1	TGCGCCAGCAGCCCTTGGGGGACAGGCGATTTACAAGCTTTCTTT	CASSPWGTGDLQAFF
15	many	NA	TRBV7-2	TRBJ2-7	TGTGCCAGCAGCTTATTCTCGTCGGGGCCCTACGAGCAGTACTTC	CASSLFSSGPYEQYF
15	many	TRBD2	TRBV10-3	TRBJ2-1	TGTGCCACCTTACGGGGGGACCCATCCTACAATGAGCAGTTCTTC	CATLRGDPSYNEQFF
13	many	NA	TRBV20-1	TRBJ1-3	TGCAGTGCTAGGAAACAGGGCTCTGCGGCCATATATTTT	CSARKQGSAAIYF
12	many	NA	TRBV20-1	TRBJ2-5	TGCAGTGCTAGGGACTTTCAAGAGACCCAGTACTTC	CSARDFQETQYF
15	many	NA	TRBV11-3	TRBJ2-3	TGTGCCAGCAGCCGGGGCGGCGGGGGCACAGATACGCAGTATTTT	CASSRGGGGTDTQYF
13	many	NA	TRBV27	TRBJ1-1	TGTGCCAGCAGTTTTAACTTGAACACTGAAGCTTTCTTT	CASSFNLNTEAFF
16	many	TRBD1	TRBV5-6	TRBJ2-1	TGTGCCAGCAGCTTGGTGGGGACAGCGGCCTACAATGAGCAGTTCTTC	CASSLVGTAAYNEQFF